One sample yielded the 20 T cell receptor beta chains listed below, sequenced in a study of blood T cells in healthy people across ages. Combining a sample-barcoded 5' primer with a J-beta primer mix, a second PCR ran for roughly 6 to 11 cycles. TCRdb passed the 5' RACE reads through MiXCR, listing each CDR3 protein once. The sample lists about 2 million distinct CDR3 sequences; about 50% were seen once. The specimen sequenced was blood. These receptors were collected from a woman between 40 and 50 years old in good health.

The chain employs TRBV7-2 and TRBJ2-3, with 10 bases aligning to TRBD2. The CDR3 extends over 16 amino acids. Trimming at V came to 2 bases and at J to 6 bases, leaving 8 bases not matched to a gene. The germline V gene has CDR1 SGHTA and CDR2 FQGNSA. The CDR3 DNA is TGTGCCAGCAGCTTATCCGCTAGCGGGGGATGGGATACGCAGTATTTT. This codes for CASSLSASGGWDTQYF.

This chain connects TRBV25-1 to TRBJ1-2; D gene uncertain. V dropped 6 bases and J dropped 6 bases, with 14 bases sitting between them. The germline gives CDR1 MGHDK, CDR2 SYGVNS. The CDR3 consists of 13 residues. The CDR3 bases are TGTGCCAGCAGCTTCGGCCTCAGTGATGGCTACACCTTC. Its translation: CASSFGLSDGYTF.

This clonotype was found a few times. The V gene is TRBV5-1, the J gene TRBJ2-3; 11 nucleotides agree with TRBD2. Germline values: CDR1 SGHRS, CDR2 YFSETQ. The CDR3 is 16 residues long. After removal of 0 bases from V and 4 bases from J, the junction contained 4 bases not matched to a gene. The CDR3 nucleotides are TGCGCCAGCAGCTTGGCTAGCGGGGGGTTTGCAGATACGCAGTATTTT. The encoded protein is CASSLASGGFADTQYF.

This chain uses TRBV7-2 with TRBJ2-7; 7 bases are a match to TRBD1. This CDR3 spans 15 amino acids. The junction had 3 bases not matched to a gene; V was cut back by 1 base and J by 0 bases. Germline CDR1 reads SGHTA; CDR2 reads FQGNSA. The CDR3 is CASSLDRGDSYEQYF. CDR3 sequence (DNA): TGTGCCAGCAGCTTAGACAGGGGCGACTCCTACGAGCAGTACTTC.

This rearrangement joins TRBV20-1 to TRBJ2-4; possibly TRBD1 or TRBD2 for D (5 bases each). The germline CDR1 and CDR2 sequences are DFQATT and SNEGSKA (reference sequence). This CDR3 is built from 14 residues. Trimming left V 2 bases short and J 7 bases short, with 15 bases between. In nucleotides, the CDR3 is TGCAGTGCTAGATTAGCCGGGGCTTATAACATTCAGTACTTC. Its translation is CSARLAGAYNIQYF.

The V gene is TRBV2, the J gene TRBJ1-4, with TRBD1 identical over 7 bases. The CDR3 sequence is 14 residues long. The germline V gene has CDR1 SNHLY and CDR2 FYNNEI. V dropped 6 bases and J dropped 3; count of bases not matched to a gene: 4. This chain's CDR3 is CASRGTVPNEKLFF. CDR3 coding DNA: TGTGCCAGCAGAGGGACAGTGCCTAATGAAAAACTGTTTTTT.

J is TRBJ1-5 and V is TRBV28; possibly TRBD1 for D (5 bases). The germline V and J ends were trimmed by 4 bases and 6 bases, with 13 bases remaining between them. Germline CDR1 reads MDHEN; CDR2 reads SYDVKM. CDR3 length: 14 residues. Here the CDR3 reads CASSWQGEGQPQHF. The DNA of the CDR3 is TGTGCCAGCAGTTGGCAGGGAGAGGGTCAGCCCCAGCATTTT.

The genes are TRBV6-5 and TRBJ1-6; TRBD1 agrees at 8 bases. The CDR3 runs to 15 residues. Losses at the gene ends were 7 bases for V and 10 bases for J; bases not matched to a gene: 12. CDR1 is MNHEY and CDR2 is SVGAGI in the germline V gene. The CDR3: CASTTKGQGGSPLHF. CDR3 DNA: TGTGCCAGCACCACAAAAGGACAGGGCGGATCACCCCTCCACTTT.

In this sample, this clonotype turned up a few times. J is TRBJ2-5 and V is TRBV2; no definite D call. Germline CDR1 is SNHLY and CDR2 is FYNNEI. Trimming took 7 bases from V and 5 from J, leaving 11 bases between them. The length of the CDR3 is 12 residues. CDR3 DNA: TGTGCCAGCACATCTAGTGTGGAGACCCAGTACTTC. Amino acid sequence: CASTSSVETQYF.

The V gene is TRBV6-2 or TRBV6-3, the J gene TRBJ1-2; D not resolved. CDR1 is MNHEY, CDR2 SVGEGT, per germline. Trimming took 0 bases from V and 5 from J, leaving 19 bases between them. The CDR3 spans 17 residues. CDR3 nucleotide sequence: TGTGCCAGCAGTTACTCGGGCAGGAGCCCTTCAGAATATGGCTACACCTTC. This sequence encodes CASSYSGRSPSEYGYTF.

This clonotype turned up a few times. The V and J genes are TRBV5-1 and TRBJ2-1; no clear D. Germline CDR1 is SGHRS and CDR2 is YFSETQ. V was clipped by 4 bases and J by 7 bases, with 12 bases between them. The CDR3 has 13 amino acids. The CDR3: CASSPSGLNEQFF. In DNA form, the CDR3 reads TGCGCCAGCAGCCCCTCTGGGCTGAATGAGCAGTTCTTC.

Many counts were recorded for this clonotype. The V gene is TRBV27, the J gene TRBJ2-4; possibly TRBD2 for D (5 bases). The germline gives CDR1 MNHEY, CDR2 SMNVEV (reference sequence). The CDR3 is 12 amino acids. The germline V and J ends were trimmed by 3 bases and 13 bases, with 13 bases remaining between them. This CDR3 is CASSFAGREQYF. CDR3 DNA sequence: TGTGCCAGCAGTTTTGCTGGGAGAGAGCAGTACTTC.

This chain uses TRBV6-5 with TRBJ2-1; a possible D gene is TRBD2 (6 bases). Trimming shortened V by 7 bases and J by 5 bases, and 18 bases separated the two germline ends. Germline assignment: CDR1 MNHEY and CDR2 SVGAGI. The CDR3 spans 15 residues. The CDR3 loop reads CASTRRGGPDNEQFF. CDR3 bases: TGTGCCAGCACTCGAAGGGGAGGTCCGGACAATGAGCAGTTCTTC.

This chain links TRBV6-5 with TRBJ1-1, with no clear D. This CDR3 region has 14 residues. Germline V CDR1 and CDR2: MNHEY, SVGAGI. Trimming took off 2 bases at V and 2 bases at J, with 9 bases between the two ends. The CDR3 spells CASSYAKVNTEAFF. CDR3 sequence (DNA): TGTGCCAGCAGTTACGCGAAAGTTAACACTGAAGCTTTCTTT.

The chain links TRBV7-2 to TRBJ2-5, with D perhaps TRBD2 (6 bases). Per germline, CDR1 SGHTA and CDR2 FQGNSA. This CDR3 region has 16 residues. Trimming took 1 base from V and 5 from J, leaving 17 bases between them. The CDR3: CASSLGWDSSGETQYF. As DNA, the CDR3 is TGTGCCAGCAGCTTAGGATGGGACTCCTCTGGGGAGACCCAGTACTTC.

V gene TRBV20-1 combines with J gene TRBJ1-6; 8 nucleotides align to TRBD1. The V and J ends lost 3 bases and 10 bases, in that order; junction bases with no gene match: 5. CDR3 length: 13 residues. Per germline, CDR1 DFQATT and CDR2 SNEGSKA (reference sequence). CDR3: CSARVTGESPLHF. CDR3 nucleotide sequence: TGCAGTGCTAGGGTGACAGGGGAGTCACCCCTCCACTTT.

This chain links TRBV28 with TRBJ1-5, with TRBD1 identical over 7 bases. V lost 6 bases, J lost 0 bases, and 8 bases stayed unmatched. Per the germline V gene, CDR1 is MDHEN and CDR2 is SYDVKM. This CDR3 is 16 amino acids long. CDR3 in amino acids: CASSIDRDYSNQPQHF. CDR3 nucleotide sequence: TGTGCCAGCAGCATAGACAGGGATTATAGCAATCAGCCCCAGCATTTT.

J is TRBJ2-4 and V is TRBV6-6; possibly TRBD2 for D (5 bases). The DNA end is more similar to TRBJ2-7, so the J call may be wrong. The CDR3 consists of 15 residues. Germline-derived CDR1 and CDR2 are MNHNY and SVGAGI (reference sequence). For the CDR3, the DNA is TGTGCCAGCAGTTACGTGGGAGACACACTAGACGAGCAGTACTTC. Amino acids: CASSYVGDTLDEQYF.

A remark on this clonotype: A much larger clonotype is one base distant, so this may be a read error. The chain uses TRBV28 and TRBJ1-2, with a tentative D call TRBD1 (5 bases). The CDR3 loop spans 16 amino acids. Per the germline V gene, CDR1 is MDHEN and CDR2 is SYDVKM. The CDR3 DNA sequence: TGTGTCACTCCCCTTAGGGACGGGGGTTTATCAGGAGGCTACACCTTC. Translating gives CVTPLRDGGLSGGYTF.

CDR3 sequence reads: CASSQVTSGGSSYNEQFF. CDR3 sequence (DNA): TGTGCCAGCAGCCAAGTGACTAGCGGGGGGAGCTCCTACAATGAGCAGTTCTTC. The chain links TRBV4-2 to TRBJ2-1, with 13 bases fitting TRBD2. Germline trimming cut 1 base from V and 0 bases from J; bases unmatched to any gene: 3. Germline CDR1 LGHNA, CDR2 YNFKEQ. This CDR3 has 18 amino acids.